This T cell receptor (beta chain) was documented in a study of beta chain features in type 1 diabetes (dated by TCRdb to the late 2010s). Study-wide context: Mean age, gender distribution, total cell number and subset yield did not differ between patients and healthy donors. The study compared the TCRB repertoires of sorted circulating CD4+ T cell subsets in recently diagnosed type 1 diabetes patients with those in matched healthy donors. A total of around 110,000,000 sorted cells were examined across all samples, and RNA yield correlated strongly with the number of cells per subset. Regulatory and stem cell-like memory subsets were isolated from only 8 patients and 8 healthy donors, whereas naive and central memory subsets came from all 28 donors.

The study at large found these results: In all four CD4+ subsets, TCRB CDR3 length was moderately but significantly shorter in type 1 diabetes patients. Shorter templates might have been favored by PCR, but patient and control samples were amplified and corrected together, so both groups would have been affected equally by any skew. Because small numbers of individuals were included in the HLA sub-analyses, any influence of HLA type on TCRB rearrangement was left unresolved. Naive, central memory and regulatory TCRB repertoires appeared more similar among patients than among healthy donors. At VDJ recombination sites, patients with type 1 diabetes made fewer insertions and deleted more nucleotides, a pattern implying thymic rearrangement abnormalities. Sequencing cDNA rather than genomic DNA could over-represent highly expressing activated cells, although activation and CD3 levels did not differ between groups.

From each donor, a single peripheral blood sample of around 0.12 L on average was drawn into heparinised tubes. Using a panel that included CD45RO, CCR7, CD25, CD127, CD95 and CD27, naive, central memory, regulatory and stem cell-like memory CD4+ T cells were sorted on a BD FACSAria II. Every sorted population had a purity above 95%. Right away, PBMCs were isolated by Lymphoprep density gradient centrifugation and were stained directly, with no culture step. To minimize batch effects, samples were stained and sorted in pairs, one healthy donor with one patient per experiment. All of the isolated RNA was reverse transcribed with the High Capacity cDNA Reverse Transcription Kit, so expressed TCRB transcripts were sequenced. Survey-depth immunoSEQ sequencing was performed on stem cell-like memory T cell samples, with an average of roughly 990,000 total reads per sample. Sorted cells were lysed in RLT buffer and RNA was extracted with DNase-treated RNeasy Micro or Mini kits, depending on cell number. Each cell subset was processed separately to prevent cross-contamination, with patient and healthy donor samples processed together. TCRB sequences were amplified from cDNA with the immunoSEQ multiplex PCR, producing 87-bp fragments spanning the CDR3 region. Amplicons were sequenced on the Illumina HiSeq platform. On the authors' methods: Synthetic template baselines were used to correct PCR bias computationally, reads within Hamming distance 2 were collapsed, and singletons that could not be merged were discarded. By aligning reads against IMGT, V, D and J genes, CDR3 length, and insertions or deletions at six rearrangement sites were assigned. Within each subset, clonotype counts were normalized to sorted cell number, and only after that were true diversity and Gini coefficients computed with the tcR R package. The overlap coefficient, calculated on TCRB nucleotide sequences, was used to quantify repertoire sharing. In TCRdb, the immuneACCESS table is reduced to in-frame sequences with V and J assigned. These tables do not hold every clone; where another copy was compared, an unresolved V gene accounts for under half, and the others remain unexplained. D and trimming were read from the DNA, whereas the V and J calls and clone size are those reported in that table. The sample table holds 40,000 to 65,000 clones, of which 55% to 70% were seen once. The top ten clonotypes cover 0.29% of the sample.

For this chain, trimming is 0 bases at the V end and 2 bases at the J end, and the number of junction bases without a gene match is 11. The CDR3, cysteine through phenylalanine, is 19 amino acids long. Only the CDR3 DNA is retained, 57 bases long and in frame from the first base. Via the germline V gene, CDR1 is MGHRA and CDR2 YSYEKL. A word on this clone: No antigen is known for it. Per-base quality was not reported, and no clone a single base away is much larger than it.

Sequenced sample: stem cell memory CD4+ T cells from blood. The cell subset or site label on this specimen signifies: stem cell-like memory CD4+ T cells. This sequence uses TRBV4-1 and TRBJ2-5; TRBD2 fits 11 bases in the junction. The clonotype originates from a woman aged 25 to 45 with type 1 diabetes. The nucleotide sequence is TGCGCCAGCAGCCAAGATCTGGCTAGCGGGAGGATAAAACAAGAGACCCAGTACTTC. Its protein reads: CASSQDLASGRIKQETQYF.